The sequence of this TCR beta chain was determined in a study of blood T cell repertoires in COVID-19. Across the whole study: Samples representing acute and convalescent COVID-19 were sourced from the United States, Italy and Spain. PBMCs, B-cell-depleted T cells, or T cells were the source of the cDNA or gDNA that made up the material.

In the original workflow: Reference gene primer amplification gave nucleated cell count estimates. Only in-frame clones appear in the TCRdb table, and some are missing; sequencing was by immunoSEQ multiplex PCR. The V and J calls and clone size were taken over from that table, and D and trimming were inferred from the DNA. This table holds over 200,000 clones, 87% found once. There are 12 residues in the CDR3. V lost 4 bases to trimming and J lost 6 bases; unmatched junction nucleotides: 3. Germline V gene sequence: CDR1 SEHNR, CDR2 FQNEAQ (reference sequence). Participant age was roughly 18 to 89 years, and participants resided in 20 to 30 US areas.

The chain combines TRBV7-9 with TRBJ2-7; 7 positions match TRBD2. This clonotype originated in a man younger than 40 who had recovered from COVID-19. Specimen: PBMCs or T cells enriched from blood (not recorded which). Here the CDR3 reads CASSSREGEQYF. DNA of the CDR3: TGTGCCAGCAGCTCCAGGGAGGGCGAGCAGTACTTC. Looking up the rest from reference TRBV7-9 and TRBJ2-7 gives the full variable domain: DTGVSQNPRHKITKRGQNVTFRCDPISEHNRLYWYRQTLGQGPEFLTYFQNEAQLEKSRLLSDRFSAERPKGSFSTLEIQRTEQGDSAMYLCASSSREGEQYFGPGTRLTVT.